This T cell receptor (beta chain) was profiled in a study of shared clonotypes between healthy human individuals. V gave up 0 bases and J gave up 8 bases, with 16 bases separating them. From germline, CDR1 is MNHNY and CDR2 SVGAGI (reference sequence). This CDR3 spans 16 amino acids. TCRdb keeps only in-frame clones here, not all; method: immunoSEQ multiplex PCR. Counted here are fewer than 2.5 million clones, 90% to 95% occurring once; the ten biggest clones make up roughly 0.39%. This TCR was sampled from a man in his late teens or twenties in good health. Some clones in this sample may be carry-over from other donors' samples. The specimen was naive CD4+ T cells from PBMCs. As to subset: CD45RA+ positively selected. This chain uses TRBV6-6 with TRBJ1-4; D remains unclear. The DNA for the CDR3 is TGTGCCAGCAGTTACTCGAGGTCGGAGGTCTGGGAAAAACTGTTTTTT. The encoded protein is CASSYSRSEVWEKLFF.